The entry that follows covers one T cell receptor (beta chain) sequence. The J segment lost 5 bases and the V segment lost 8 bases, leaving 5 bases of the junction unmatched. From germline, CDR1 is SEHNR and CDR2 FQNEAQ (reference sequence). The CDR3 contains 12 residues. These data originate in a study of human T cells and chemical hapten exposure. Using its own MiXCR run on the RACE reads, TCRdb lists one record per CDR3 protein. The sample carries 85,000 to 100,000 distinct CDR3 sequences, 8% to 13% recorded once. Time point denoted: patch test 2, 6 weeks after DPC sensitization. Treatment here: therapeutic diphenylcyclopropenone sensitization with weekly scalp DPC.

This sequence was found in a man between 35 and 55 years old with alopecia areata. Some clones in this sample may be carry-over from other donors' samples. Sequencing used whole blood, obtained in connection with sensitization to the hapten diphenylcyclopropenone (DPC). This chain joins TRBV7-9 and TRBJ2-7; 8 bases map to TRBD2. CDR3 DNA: TGTGCCAGCGGTCGGGAGGGCCACGAGCAGTACTTC. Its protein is CASGREGHEQYF.